Presented here are 15 T cell receptor beta chains from one specimen sequenced in a study of OX40 agonist ivuxolimab in advanced cancers. Sequencing used immunoSEQ multiplex PCR; TCRdb keeps in-frame clones, though not all of them. The repertoire holds fewer than 70,000 clones, with roughly nine tenths as singletons. The starting material was CD4+ or CD8+ T cells sorted from blood, obtained in a trial of the OX40 agonist ivuxolimab. All receptors derive from an adult with an advanced solid tumor such as melanoma, head and neck, liver or kidney cancer.

The chain is built from TRBV5-1 and TRBJ2-1; TRBD1 matches at 12 bases. V lost 4 bases to trimming and J lost 5 bases; unmatched junction nucleotides: 4. Germline CDR1 reads SGHRS; CDR2 reads YFSETQ. The CDR3 spans 15 residues. Written as DNA, the CDR3 is TGCGCCAGCAGCCCCGGGACAGGGGGCCACAATGAGCAGTTCTTC. This gives the protein CASSPGTGGHNEQFF.

The chain couples TRBV7-8 to TRBJ1-4; D perhaps matches TRBD1 (5 bases). The CDR3 has 18 residues. Trimming shortened V by 1 base and J by 0 bases, and 15 bases separated the two germline ends. Germline loops: CDR1 SGHVS, CDR2 FQNEAQ. This CDR3 is CASSLEGASMSTNEKLFF. The CDR3 bases are TGTGCCAGCAGCTTAGAAGGGGCTTCGATGTCAACTAATGAAAAACTGTTTTTT.

This chain links TRBV7-2 with TRBJ1-6, with D maybe TRBD1 (6 bases). The V end lost 4 bases, the J end lost 0 bases, and 19 bases lay between the germline ends. This CDR3 spans 19 amino acids. The V gene's germline CDR1 is SGHTA and CDR2 FQGNSA. The CDR3 protein is CASSSTPPGHGSYNSPLHF. The CDR3 coding sequence is TGTGCCAGCAGCTCTACACCGCCGGGACATGGCTCCTATAATTCACCCCTCCACTTT.

This chain links TRBV10-3 with TRBJ1-2; maybe TRBD1 (6 bases). Between the trimmed V and J ends, which lost 6 bases and 1 base, there was a span of 6 bases. The germline CDR1 and CDR2 sequences are ENHRY and SYGVKD. The length of the CDR3 is 12 residues. CDR3 residues: CAIRDSNYGYTF. DNA of the CDR3: TGTGCCATCAGGGACAGTAACTATGGCTACACCTTC.

CDR3: CASTTQPFNNYGYTF. CDR3 DNA: TGTGCCAGTACCACCCAACCCTTTAACAACTATGGCTACACCTTC. The chain uses TRBV19 and TRBJ1-2, with D hard to call. Trimming pared 7 bases from V and 2 bases from J, leaving 17 bases between. This CDR3 spans 15 amino acids. Looked up from germline, CDR1 is LNHDA and CDR2 is SQIVND (reference sequence). The full variable domain, in which reference TRBV19 and TRBJ1-2 provide the parts outside the CDR3, is DGGITQSPKYLFRKEGQNVTLSCEQNLNHDAMYWYRQDPGQGLRLIYYSQIVNDFQKGDIAEGYSVSREKKESFPLTVTSAQKNPTAFYLCASTTQPFNNYGYTFGSGTRLTVV.

The chain is built from TRBV6-1 and TRBJ2-7, with D tentatively TRBD1 (5 bases). V shed 1 base and J shed 2 bases, with 9 bases lying between them. The CDR3 has 14 amino acids. Per the germline V gene, CDR1 is MNHNS and CDR2 is SASEGT. The DNA of the CDR3 is TGTGCCAGCAGTGAAGGGACAAGGGCCTACGAGCAGTACTTC. It encodes CASSEGTRAYEQYF.

The V call is TRBV6-1, the J call TRBJ2-5; D is possibly TRBD1 (5 bases). The V and J ends lost 7 bases and 5 bases respectively, with 11 bases between them. Germline V gene sequence: CDR1 MNHNS, CDR2 SASEGT. CDR3 size: 12 residues. The CDR3 DNA follows: TGTGCCAGCACCGGACGACAGGAGACCCAGTACTTC. It codes for CASTGRQETQYF.

The chain joins TRBV5-6 to TRBJ2-7; D is possibly TRBD1 (5 bases). CDR1 and CDR2 from the germline V gene are SGHDT and YYEEEE. Trimming left V 3 bases short and J 1 base short, with 11 bases between. This CDR3 comprises 14 residues. The CDR3 sequence is CASSSWGVSYEQYF. In DNA form, the CDR3 reads TGTGCCAGCAGCTCCTGGGGCGTTTCCTACGAGCAGTACTTC.

Here the CDR3 DNA reads TGTGCTAGTGGTTTGACCCAGGGATGGACTGAAGCTTTCTTT. Translated: CASGLTQGWTEAFF. This chain uses TRBV12-5 with TRBJ1-1, with TRBD1 as a possible D gene (5 bases). CDR3 length equals 14 residues. V lost 2 bases to trimming and J lost 5 bases, with 12 bases between them. Germline V gives CDR1 LGHNT, CDR2 FRNRAP.

The chain couples TRBV5-4 to TRBJ1-5; 10 bases fit TRBD1. The J segment lost 2 bases and the V segment lost 3 bases, leaving 5 bases of the junction unmatched. The CDR3 length is 16 residues. The germline V gene has CDR1 SGHNT and CDR2 YYREEE (reference sequence). CDR3 residues: CASSSWTGGGNQPQHF. The CDR3 bases are TGTGCCAGCAGCTCCTGGACAGGGGGAGGCAATCAGCCCCAGCATTTT.

This chain connects TRBV14 to TRBJ1-2; D is unresolved. The CDR3 runs to 13 residues. Trimming shortened V by 3 bases and J by 4 bases, and 9 bases separated the two germline ends. The germline CDR1 and CDR2 sequences are SGHDN and FVKESK. CDR3 coding DNA: TGTGCCAGCAGCCATGAAATATCCTATGGCTACACCTTC. Its protein is CASSHEISYGYTF.

The sample holds one count of this clone. The chain carries TRBV19 and TRBJ1-2, with D perhaps matching TRBD1 (6 bases). The V end was cut by 7 bases, the J end by 5 bases, with 14 bases between. Germline lookup yields CDR1 LNHDA and CDR2 SQIVND (reference sequence). This CDR3 has 13 residues. The CDR3 protein is CASMDRSSYGYTF. The CDR3 region has the DNA TGTGCCAGTATGGACAGAAGTTCTTATGGCTACACCTTC.

This chain connects TRBV19 to TRBJ2-2; D is possibly TRBD1 (5 bases). Germline CDR1 and CDR2: LNHDA and SQIVND (reference sequence). The CDR3 has 15 residues. Trimming pared 3 bases from V and 7 bases from J, leaving 15 bases between. This CDR3 is CASSIDGALIGELFF. CDR3 in DNA: TGTGCCAGTAGTATTGATGGGGCCCTCATCGGGGAGCTGTTTTTT.

The table lists this clone with a count of one. This chain uses TRBV6-6 with TRBJ1-1; D is unclear. CDR3 length: 13 residues. V shed 7 bases and J shed 3 bases, with 12 bases lying between them. CDR1 and CDR2 from the germline V gene are MNHNY and SVGAGI (reference sequence). The CDR3 loop reads CASMSQMDTEAFF. In DNA form, the CDR3 reads TGTGCCAGCATGAGCCAAATGGACACTGAAGCTTTCTTT.

This chain joins TRBV5-4 and TRBJ2-5, with D possibly called TRBD1 or TRBD2 (5 bases each). This CDR3 has 16 amino acids. V dropped 1 base and J dropped 5 bases, with 18 bases sitting between them. The germline V gene encodes CDR1 SGHNT and CDR2 YYREEE (reference sequence). In nucleotides, the CDR3 is TGTGCCAGCAGCTTGACAGAGACACTAGGGACGGAGACCCAGTACTTC. Protein sequence: CASSLTETLGTETQYF. Combining the CDR3 with reference TRBV5-4 and TRBJ2-5 gives the whole variable domain ETGVTQSPTHLIKTRGQQVTLRCSSQSGHNTVSWYQQALGQGPQFIFQYYREEENGRGNFPPRFSGLQFPNYSSELNVNALELDDSALYLCASSLTETLGTETQYFGPGTRLLVL.